This T cell receptor (beta chain) was recorded in a study of response to subunit inactivated influenza vaccine. TCRdb reprocessed the RT-PCR reads via MiXCR and lists one record per CDR3 protein. The sample contains more than 500,000 distinct CDR3 sequences, around 10% of which appear only once. Germline trimming cut 0 bases from V and 2 bases from J; bases unmatched to any gene: 5. Germline V gene data show CDR1 as SQVTM and CDR2 as ANQGSEA. The CDR3 spans 17 residues. The same specimen was also included in a second study, on T cells expressing NK-cell markers. That source adds: With UMIs, 5'RACE template switching was used to make TCR beta cDNA.

This rearrangement joins TRBV29-1 to TRBJ2-1; 12 nucleotides align to TRBD2. Sequences were derived from PBMCs from blood, sampled on the day of vaccination. The TCR comes from a middle-aged man who received an inactivated influenza vaccine. CDR3 sequence reads: CSVEDPRLAGAYNEQFF. CDR3 bases: TGCAGCGTTGAAGACCCCCGACTAGCGGGAGCCTACAATGAGCAGTTCTTC.